This TCR beta chain is from a study of identical twins. Among all donors, each was a healthy Caucasian. This clonotype occurred a few times. Its antigen is unknown. Germline-derived CDR1 and CDR2 are DFQATT and SNEGSKA (reference sequence). CDR3 size: 13 residues. V lost 6 bases and J lost 6, with 15 bases in between. Whole-study results and caveats: Its conclusions, products of cross-sectional statistical analysis, did not come from following the same donors. Zero-insertion analyses might be partly confounded by invariant T cells like MAIT and iNKT. A lower insertion count was a feature of abundant cord blood beta clonotypes, with no such feature in memory repertoires.

TCRdb itself ran the 5' RACE reads through MiXCR, one entry per CDR3 protein. The sample contains about 810,000 distinct CDR3 sequences, about 12% of which appear only once. The same specimen was also included in a second study, on yellow fever vaccine responses in identical twins.

The rearrangement uses TRBV20-1 and TRBJ2-1, with unresolved D. This clonotype was sampled from a woman aged 18-29 years in good health. The sample was PBMCs. CDR3 sequence (DNA): TGCAGTGCAGCTCTTCCAGCGCCCAATGAGCAGTTCTTC. Its protein is CSAALPAPNEQFF.